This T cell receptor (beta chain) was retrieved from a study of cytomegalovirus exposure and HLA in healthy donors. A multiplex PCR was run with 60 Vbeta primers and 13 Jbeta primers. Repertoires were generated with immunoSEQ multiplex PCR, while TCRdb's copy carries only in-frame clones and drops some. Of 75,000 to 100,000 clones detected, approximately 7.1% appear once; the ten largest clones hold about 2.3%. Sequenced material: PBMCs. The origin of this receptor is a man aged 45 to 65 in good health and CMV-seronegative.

The CDR3 sequence: CASSLIRTSADEQFF. DNA of the CDR3: TGTGCCAGCAGCTTAATCCGGACTAGCGCCGATGAGCAGTTCTTC. The genes are TRBV5-6 and TRBJ2-1; 9 bases align to TRBD2. CDR3 size: 15 residues. Germline trimming cut 2 bases from V and 8 bases from J; bases unmatched to any gene: 8. The germline V gene encodes CDR1 SGHDT and CDR2 YYEEEE.